Following are 14 T cell receptor beta chains from one sample sequenced in a study of CD8 T cells in ankylosing spondylitis. TCRdb independently ran MiXCR on the 5' RACE reads; one entry per CDR3 protein. The sample carries about 230,000 distinct CDR3 sequences, 8% to 10% recorded once. The source material was blood, either unsorted or a sorted T cell fraction (not recorded which). All receptors derive from a female donor with ankylosing spondylitis or in good health (not recorded which).

The table lists this clonotype with many counts. In DNA form, the CDR3 reads TGTGCCAGCGGCAGGGGTACAAGCGAGCAGTACTTC. Protein sequence: CASGRGTSEQYF. This chain links TRBV6-1 with TRBJ2-7; D is perhaps TRBD1 (6 bases). CDR3 length equals 12 residues. Germline lookup yields CDR1 MNHNS and CDR2 SASEGT. Trimming stripped 8 bases from V and 6 bases from J, with 14 bases between.

This clonotype was recorded many times. The gene calls are TRBV29-1 and TRBJ1-2; D perhaps matches TRBD1 (6 bases). CDR1 and CDR2 (germline): SQVTM, ANQGSEA. The CDR3 spans 13 residues. V lost 6 bases and J 6 bases, leaving 17 bases between the germline ends. The CDR3 DNA reads TGCAGCGTAGAGCAGGGGATCCCCGATGGCTACACCTTC. This translates into CSVEQGIPDGYTF.

This clonotype was seen repeatedly, ten times or more. V gene TRBV12-3 or TRBV12-4 combines with J gene TRBJ2-1; possible D gene TRBD2, 5 bases. The CDR3 has 16 amino acids. Trimming pared 5 bases from V and 0 bases from J, leaving 14 bases between. CDR3 in amino acids: CASSPQAGPSYNEQFF. The CDR3 region has the DNA TGTGCCAGCAGTCCCCAGGCGGGCCCCTCCTACAATGAGCAGTTCTTC.

This clonotype was found a few times. This chain connects TRBV20-1 to TRBJ2-7; 10 bases are a match to TRBD2. The V gene's germline CDR1 is DFQATT and CDR2 SNEGSKA (reference sequence). CDR3 length: 13 residues. V shed 8 bases and J 4 bases; nucleotides not matched to a gene: 8. CDR3 protein: CSTRLAGRYEQYF. The CDR3 DNA sequence: TGCAGTACCCGACTAGCGGGCCGTTACGAGCAGTACTTC.

This clonotype was detected many times. CDR3 DNA sequence: TGCAGCGTTGAAGAAGGTAGCGGGAGCTCCTACGAGCAGTACTTC. This codes for CSVEEGSGSSYEQYF. This rearrangement joins TRBV29-1 to TRBJ2-7; TRBD2 aligns across 9 bases. The CDR3 consists of 15 residues. The ends lost 0 bases at V and 0 bases at J; junction bases unmatched: 3. The germline CDR1 and CDR2 sequences are SQVTM and ANQGSEA.

There are a few counts of this clonotype. V usage is TRBV4-3 and J usage is TRBJ2-3; perhaps D is TRBD1 or TRBD2 (5 bases each). The V and J ends lost 4 bases and 5 bases respectively, with 16 bases between them. There are 15 residues in the CDR3. Per the germline V gene, CDR1 is LGHNA and CDR2 is YSLEER. CDR3 region: CASSPVEGHQDTQYF. CDR3 DNA: TGCGCCAGCAGCCCCGTAGAGGGGCATCAAGATACGCAGTATTTT.

This clonotype was picked up a small number of times. The chain joins TRBV5-1 to TRBJ2-1; TRBD1 matches 7 bases. CDR1 SGHRS and CDR2 YFSETQ come from the germline V gene. V lost 4 bases, J lost 5 bases, and 9 bases stayed unmatched. The length of the CDR3 is 15 residues. The CDR3 DNA follows: TGCGCCAGCAGCCCACAGGGGAATATTAACAATGAGCAGTTCTTC. This translates into CASSPQGNINNEQFF.

The table lists this clonotype with many counts. The rearrangement links TRBV6-1 to TRBJ1-2, with D unclear. The CDR3 totals 12 residues. V was clipped by 8 bases and J by 4 bases, with 11 bases between them. The germline V gene has CDR1 MNHNS and CDR2 SASEGT. The CDR3 DNA reads TGTGCCAGCTCGAAGCAAGCCTATGGCTACACCTTC. It translates to CASSKQAYGYTF.

The V call is TRBV25-1, the J call TRBJ1-6, with 11 bases aligning to TRBD1. There are 18 residues in the CDR3. Germline-derived CDR1 and CDR2 are MGHDK and SYGVNS. V lost 2 bases, J lost 9 bases, and 12 bases stayed unmatched. The CDR3 sequence is CASSEMALGTGGSSPLHF. The CDR3 nucleotides are TGTGCCAGCAGTGAAATGGCCCTCGGGACAGGGGGGAGTTCACCCCTCCACTTT.

This clonotype has ten or more counts. Mismatch with germline at one junction end may stem from a read error. This chain connects TRBV7-7 to TRBJ2-1; tentatively, D is TRBD2 (5 bases). Looked up from germline, CDR1 is SSHAT and CDR2 is FNYEAQ (reference sequence). This CDR3 region has 13 residues. Here the CDR3 reads CASSFDRGNEQFF. The CDR3 coding sequence is TGTGCTAGCAGCTTCGACCGGGGCAATGAGCAGTTCTTC.

This clonotype has more than one count but fewer than ten. In nucleotides, the CDR3 is TGTGCCAGCAGTCCCCGGGTTCCAAATCAGCCCCAGCATTTT. Amino acids: CASSPRVPNQPQHF. This chain uses TRBV27 with TRBJ1-5, with D unresolved. Germline CDR1 MNHEY, CDR2 SMNVEV (reference sequence). The CDR3 contains 14 residues. V lost 5 bases and J lost 4, with 12 bases in between.

This clonotype occurred many times. J is TRBJ2-7 and V is TRBV12-3 or TRBV12-4; 7 positions match TRBD2. The ends lost 6 bases at V and 7 bases at J; junction bases unmatched: 3. The CDR3 contains 11 residues. As DNA, the CDR3 is TGTGCCAGCAGCCTAGCGGTTGAGCAGTACTTC. This gives the protein CASSLAVEQYF.

In this sample, this clonotype turned up many times. The rearrangement uses TRBV28 and TRBJ1-1; D perhaps matches TRBD1 (5 bases). The CDR3 runs 15 residues. The V end was cut by 10 bases, the J end by 1 base, with 19 bases between. The germline V gene has CDR1 MDHEN and CDR2 SYDVKM. CDR3 sequence reads: CATRLTGQGNTEAFF. As DNA, the CDR3 is TGTGCCACCCGTTTGACTGGGCAGGGGAACACTGAAGCTTTCTTT. The full variable domain, its missing parts supplied by reference TRBV28 and TRBJ1-1, is DVKVTQSSRYLVKRTGEKVFLECVQDMDHENMFWYRQDPGLGLRLIYFSYDVKMKEKGDIPEGYSVSREKKERFSLILESASTNQTSMYLCATRLTGQGNTEAFFGQGTRLTVV.

Concerning this clonotype: This clone may be a read error of a much larger clone one base away. The limits of the CDR3 on the DNA are not certain, so only TCRdb's listed CDR3 is given. The chain recombines TRBV30 with TRBJ2-1; no check of the table's D call, TRBD2, against the DNA was made. Including both end residues, the CDR3 is 13 amino acids long. The V gene's germline CDR1 is GTSNPN and CDR2 SVGIG (reference sequence). This chain's CDR3 is CAWGAGAENEQLF.